This is a list of T cell receptor beta chains from one sample in a study of cytomegalovirus exposure and HLA in healthy donors. TCRdb keeps only in-frame clones here, not all; method: immunoSEQ multiplex PCR. The repertoire includes some 190,000 clones, roughly three quarters of them detected once, and 1.5% to 2% sits in the top ten. Sequencing input: PBMCs. The source of these receptors is a woman in her forties or fifties in good health and CMV-seronegative. Each CDR3 is given with its conserved first and last residue. The order of the fields is V gene, D gene, J gene, clone size, CDR3 DNA, CDR3 protein. The D gene is left open where the match is weak. Expanded clones get a size class; other rows say once, few or many, or leave the size out.

v_call: TRBV27; d_call: TRBD2; j_call: TRBJ2-3; clone_size: .; cdr3_nt: TGTGCCAGCAGTTCGCCGGAGCGGGAGTTTGGAGATACGCAGTATTTT; cdr3_aa: CASSSPEREFGDTQYF
v_call: TRBV7-2; d_call: TRBD2; j_call: TRBJ2-3; clone_size: .; cdr3_nt: TGTGCCAGCAGCTTAGTGATCGGGCTAGCGGGAGCGGATACGCAGTATTTT; cdr3_aa: CASSLVIGLAGADTQYF
v_call: TRBV27; d_call: .; j_call: TRBJ1-5; clone_size: .; cdr3_nt: TGTGCCAGCAGTTTATCGTTTTGGGAGCGCCAGCATTTT; cdr3_aa: CASSLSFWERQHF
v_call: TRBV5-4; d_call: TRBD1; j_call: TRBJ1-2; clone_size: .; cdr3_nt: TGTGCCAGCAGCCTCCCATCCAGGGGGCAGAACTATGGCTACACCTTC; cdr3_aa: CASSLPSRGQNYGYTF
v_call: TRBV19; d_call: TRBD1; j_call: TRBJ1-1; clone_size: .; cdr3_nt: TGTGCCAGTAACCGGGACAGGGTCATGAACACTGAAGCTTTCTTT; cdr3_aa: CASNRDRVMNTEAFF
v_call: TRBV5-5; d_call: TRBD1; j_call: TRBJ2-7; clone_size: .; cdr3_nt: TGTGCCAGCAGCTTGACAGGGGCGTACGAGCAGTACTTC; cdr3_aa: CASSLTGAYEQYF
v_call: TRBV28; d_call: .; j_call: TRBJ1-1; clone_size: once; cdr3_nt: TGTGCCAGCAGGGGAGATGCCACTGAAGCTTTCTTT; cdr3_aa: CASRGDATEAFF
v_call: TRBV2; d_call: .; j_call: TRBJ1-1; clone_size: .; cdr3_nt: TGTGCCAGCGGGACTGAGATGAACACTGAAGCTTTCTTT; cdr3_aa: CASGTEMNTEAFF
v_call: TRBV2; d_call: .; j_call: TRBJ2-7; clone_size: .; cdr3_nt: TGTGCCAGCAGTGCGCTTAGGTCTAGCCGATTTCACGAGCAGTACTTC; cdr3_aa: CASSALRSSRFHEQYF
v_call: TRBV4-2; d_call: TRBD2; j_call: TRBJ2-2; clone_size: .; cdr3_nt: TGTGCCAGCAGCCCCGGACTAGCGGGGAACACCGGGGAGCTGTTTTTT; cdr3_aa: CASSPGLAGNTGELFF
v_call: TRBV6-1; d_call: .; j_call: TRBJ1-2; clone_size: .; cdr3_nt: TGTGCCAGCAGGGAGGGAAATGGCTACACCTTC; cdr3_aa: CASREGNGYTF
v_call: TRBV5-6; d_call: .; j_call: TRBJ2-3; clone_size: .; cdr3_nt: TGTGCCAGCAGCTTTGGGGTGACAGCTACAGATACGCAGTATTTT; cdr3_aa: CASSFGVTATDTQYF
v_call: TRBV11-3; d_call: .; j_call: TRBJ1-1; clone_size: .; cdr3_nt: TGTGCCAGCAGCCCTGGACAGAACACTGAAGCTTTCTTT; cdr3_aa: CASSPGQNTEAFF
v_call: TRBV7-2; d_call: TRBD2; j_call: TRBJ2-7; clone_size: .; cdr3_nt: TGTGCCAGCAGCTTGGGGCCGCGGGAGCCCCACGAGCAGTACTTC; cdr3_aa: CASSLGPREPHEQYF
v_call: TRBV28; d_call: TRBD1; j_call: TRBJ1-4; clone_size: few; cdr3_nt: TGTGCCAGCAGTTCCCTAGGACAGGGGGCGAGACAAAGTAATGAAAAACTGTTTTTT; cdr3_aa: CASSSLGQGARQSNEKLFF
v_call: TRBV11-2; d_call: TRBD2; j_call: TRBJ2-4; clone_size: .; cdr3_nt: TGTGCCAGCAGCTTAGTTCATCTAGCGGGACAATTAGCCAAAAACATTCAGTACTTC; cdr3_aa: CASSLVHLAGQLAKNIQYF
v_call: TRBV12-1; d_call: .; j_call: TRBJ1-1; clone_size: .; cdr3_nt: TGTGCCAGCAGCCCCACCCTTACATCCGGGACACCCGCTATGAACACTGAAGCTTTCTTT; cdr3_aa: CASSPTLTSGTPAMNTEAFF
v_call: TRBV4-3; d_call: TRBD1; j_call: TRBJ2-1; clone_size: .; cdr3_nt: TGCGCCAGCAGCCAAGAGCCACAGGGGATTCGTCTGTTCTTC; cdr3_aa: CASSQEPQGIRLFF
v_call: TRBV14; d_call: TRBD1; j_call: TRBJ1-1; clone_size: .; cdr3_nt: TGTGCCAGCAGCCACCGGACAGGAACCGGGGGCACTGAAGCTTTCTTT; cdr3_aa: CASSHRTGTGGTEAFF
v_call: TRBV12-5; d_call: TRBD2; j_call: TRBJ2-7; clone_size: .; cdr3_nt: TGTGCTAGTGGTTTAGGGACTAGCGCTACCTCCTACGAGCAGTACTTC; cdr3_aa: CASGLGTSATSYEQYF
v_call: TRBV27; d_call: TRBD1; j_call: TRBJ1-2; clone_size: .; cdr3_nt: TGTGCCAGCAGTCTCGCCAGGAGGGGGCCCTATGGCTACACCTTC; cdr3_aa: CASSLARRGPYGYTF
v_call: TRBV4-2; d_call: TRBD2; j_call: TRBJ2-3; clone_size: .; cdr3_nt: TGTGCCAGCAGCCAAGATGGGAGCGGGAGGGCAGGAGATACGCAGTATTTT; cdr3_aa: CASSQDGSGRAGDTQYF
v_call: TRBV9; d_call: .; j_call: TRBJ1-1; clone_size: .; cdr3_nt: TGTGCCAGCAGCGTCTCTCACCTTGGGGGGGCCACTGAAGCTTTCTTT; cdr3_aa: CASSVSHLGGATEAFF
v_call: TRBV6-4; d_call: .; j_call: TRBJ1-5; clone_size: .; cdr3_nt: TGTGCCACCCTGACAGTTTATAGCAATCAGCCCCAGCATTTT; cdr3_aa: CATLTVYSNQPQHF
v_call: TRBV25-1; d_call: .; j_call: TRBJ1-1; clone_size: few; cdr3_nt: TGTGCCAGCAGACATCTCAACAGGGCGGGTGACACTGAAGCTTTCTTT; cdr3_aa: CASRHLNRAGDTEAFF
v_call: TRBV7-8; d_call: .; j_call: TRBJ1-2; clone_size: .; cdr3_nt: TGTGCCAGCAGCTTAGGCGCGAGGGAGAAGGGTTATGGCTACACCTTC; cdr3_aa: CASSLGAREKGYGYTF
v_call: TRBV9; d_call: TRBD2; j_call: TRBJ2-7; clone_size: .; cdr3_nt: TGTGCCAGCAGCGAAACTAGCGGGAGTACCGAGCAGTACTTC; cdr3_aa: CASSETSGSTEQYF
v_call: TRBV4-2; d_call: .; j_call: TRBJ2-1; clone_size: .; cdr3_nt: TGTGCCAGCAGCCAAGTAAACAGGGGGGGGGATGAGCAGTTCTTC; cdr3_aa: CASSQVNRGGDEQFF
v_call: TRBV10-3; d_call: .; j_call: TRBJ1-1; clone_size: .; cdr3_nt: TGTGCCATCAGTGAGTCTTCCCGGGGTAACACTGAAGCTTTCTTT; cdr3_aa: CAISESSRGNTEAFF
v_call: TRBV18; d_call: .; j_call: TRBJ2-7; clone_size: .; cdr3_nt: TGTGCCAGCTCACCACCGTCTCGCGAGCAGTACTTC; cdr3_aa: CASSPPSREQYF
v_call: TRBV14; d_call: TRBD2; j_call: TRBJ2-4; clone_size: few; cdr3_nt: TGTGCCAGCAGCCACGACAGCGGGACTAGCGGGAAGTACTTC; cdr3_aa: CASSHDSGTSGKYF
v_call: TRBV19; d_call: TRBD1; j_call: TRBJ1-4; clone_size: few; cdr3_nt: TGTGCCACGGGACAGGGGAGGTTTGAAAAACTGTTTTTT; cdr3_aa: CATGQGRFEKLFF
v_call: TRBV6-5; d_call: TRBD1; j_call: TRBJ2-7; clone_size: .; cdr3_nt: TGTGCCAGCAGTTACTCCTATGGACAGGTGTACGAGCAGTACTTC; cdr3_aa: CASSYSYGQVYEQYF